Shown below are 18 T cell receptor beta chains from a single sample sequenced in a study of blood T cell repertoires in COVID-19. Measured with immunoSEQ multiplex PCR; TCRdb has only the in-frame clones, and not every one. Of approximately 180,000 clones in the sample, more than 70% were seen once. The sample taken for sequencing was peripheral blood. The receptor source for this set is a human donor in a cohort sampled during active COVID-19.

The gene calls are TRBV11-3 and TRBJ2-2; TRBD2 agrees at 12 bases. The CDR3 has 17 amino acids. V shed 0 bases, J shed 5 bases, and the junction held 4 bases outside the gene matches. Germline assignment: CDR1 SGHNT and CDR2 YENEEA. The CDR3 here is CASSLDTSGRNTGELFF. The CDR3 DNA sequence: TGTGCCAGCAGCTTAGATACTAGCGGGAGGAATACCGGGGAGCTGTTTTTT.

The CDR3 sequence is CASGTRASGSYNEQFF. The CDR3 DNA reads as TGCGCCAGTGGAACGAGGGCTAGCGGGTCCTACAATGAGCAGTTCTTC. This chain uses TRBV10-2 with TRBJ2-1; TRBD2 agrees at 8 bases. V was pared by 9 bases and J by 1 base, with 11 bases of the junction left unmatched. The germline V gene encodes CDR1 WSHSY and CDR2 SAAADI. The CDR3 is 16 amino acids.

The CDR3 spells CAISEGQGSSYEQYF. The DNA of the CDR3 is TGTGCCATCAGTGAAGGACAGGGTTCCTCCTACGAGCAGTACTTC. The rearrangement uses TRBV10-3 and TRBJ2-7, with TRBD1 matching 8 bases. Germline V gene lookup returns CDR1 ENHRY and CDR2 SYGVKD. Trimming cost V 3 bases and J 0 bases; bases outside gene matches: 4. This CDR3 is 15 amino acids long.

The chain is built from TRBV30 and TRBJ1-6, with 9 bases identical to TRBD1. There are 12 residues in the CDR3. Germline V gene lookup returns CDR1 GTSNPN and CDR2 SVGIG (reference sequence). Germline trimming cut 5 bases from V and 10 bases from J; bases unmatched to any gene: 3. The chain's CDR3 is CAWDRGKSPLHF. For the CDR3, the DNA is TGTGCCTGGGACAGGGGGAAATCACCCCTCCACTTT.

This clone came up a few times. The J gene is TRBJ1-1, the V gene TRBV20-1; D unclear. V gave up 3 bases and J gave up 3 bases, with 2 bases separating them. Germline loops: CDR1 DFQATT, CDR2 SNEGSKA (reference sequence). The CDR3 covers 10 residues. The CDR3 here is CSASDTEAFF. The CDR3 DNA reads TGCAGTGCTAGCGACACTGAAGCTTTCTTT.

The rearrangement uses TRBV4-2 and TRBJ2-1, with TRBD2 as a possible D gene (6 bases). V was cut by 0 bases and J by 4 bases, with 10 bases left in between. The germline V gene has CDR1 LGHNA and CDR2 YNFKEQ. The CDR3 is 15 amino acids. CDR3 protein: CASSQDRLVYNEQFF. In nucleotides, the CDR3 is TGTGCCAGCAGCCAAGACCGACTAGTGTACAATGAGCAGTTCTTC.

V is TRBV29-1 and J is TRBJ1-1; D is unclear. Deletions cut 3 bases from V and 0 bases from J, with 8 bases between. This CDR3 has 13 amino acids. Looked up from germline, CDR1 is SQVTM and CDR2 is ANQGSEA. As DNA, the CDR3 is TGCAGCGTTGAGAGGAGATTGAACACTGAAGCTTTCTTT. The encoded protein is CSVERRLNTEAFF.

This sequence joins TRBV7-9 and TRBJ2-1; TRBD2 aligns across 10 bases. Germline trimming cut 5 bases from V and 7 bases from J; bases unmatched to any gene: 8. Germline CDR1 and CDR2: SEHNR and FQNEAQ (reference sequence). The CDR3 length is 15 residues. CDR3: CASSTSGRAGNEQFF. The CDR3 DNA reads as TGTGCCAGCAGCACGAGCGGGAGGGCCGGGAATGAGCAGTTCTTC.

The chain uses TRBV7-2 and TRBJ1-5; TRBD1 aligns across 9 bases. Germline trimming cut 1 base from V and 6 bases from J; bases unmatched to any gene: 10. This CDR3 has 17 amino acids. Germline values: CDR1 SGHTA, CDR2 FQGNSA. This CDR3 is CASSLVSRTGAGQPQHF. As DNA, the CDR3 is TGTGCCAGCAGCTTAGTCTCGCGGACAGGGGCGGGTCAGCCCCAGCATTTT. The full variable domain, rest sourced from reference TRBV7-2 and TRBJ1-5, is GAGVSQSPSNKVTEKGKDVELRCDPISGHTALYWYRQSLGQGLEFLIYFQGNSAPDKSGLPSDRFSAERTGGSVSTLTIQRTQQEDSAVYLCASSLVSRTGAGQPQHFGDGTRLSIL.

The chain recombines TRBV3-1 (or the pseudogene TRBV3-2) with TRBJ1-2, with TRBD1 as a possible D gene (6 bases). Trimming took off 6 bases at V and 6 bases at J, with 14 bases between the two ends. Germline V lookup: CDR1 LGHDT, CDR2 YNNKEL (reference sequence). This CDR3 is built from 13 residues. CDR3 nucleotide sequence: TGTGCCAGCAGACGCTCCGGGACACATGGCTACACCTTC. This encodes CASRRSGTHGYTF.

The rearrangement links TRBV5-3 to TRBJ2-3; TRBD2 agrees at 15 bases. TRBV5-3 is identified as an open reading frame with a role that is uncertain. The CDR3 length is 17 residues. J was trimmed by 6 bases and V by 3 bases; bases with no gene match: 8. The CDR3 here is CARSSWTSGRARDTQYF. CDR3 nucleotides: TGTGCCAGAAGCTCGTGGACTAGCGGGAGGGCAAGGGATACGCAGTATTTT.

The rearrangement joins TRBV6-5 to TRBJ1-1, with TRBD1 matching over 7 bases. With 5 bases clipped from V and 5 bases from J, the junction kept 8 bases outside the gene matches. CDR1 and CDR2 (germline): MNHEY, SVGAGI. CDR3 length equals 14 residues. Here the CDR3 reads CASSRREGATEAFF. CDR3 coding DNA: TGTGCCAGCAGTCGCCGCGAGGGGGCGACTGAAGCTTTCTTT.

This chain joins TRBV19 and TRBJ1-2; 9 bases align to TRBD1. This CDR3 spans 13 amino acids. The germline CDR1 and CDR2 sequences are LNHDA and SQIVND (reference sequence). V lost 10 bases and J lost 2; bases outside the gene matches: 5. Here the CDR3 reads CATGTGINYGYTF. CDR3 in DNA: TGTGCCACCGGGACAGGGATCAACTATGGCTACACCTTC.

This chain joins TRBV3-1 (or the pseudogene TRBV3-2) and TRBJ1-4; perhaps TRBD1 as D (5 bases). The V end was cut by 1 base, the J end by 15 bases, with 15 bases between. Germline CDR1 and CDR2: LGHDT and YNNKEL (reference sequence). The CDR3 spans 13 residues. The DNA of the CDR3 is TGTGCCAGCAGCCAAGCCTGGACCAGCAGGGTGTTTTTT. Protein sequence: CASSQAWTSRVFF.

The chain joins TRBV19 to TRBJ2-1; 10 bases are shared with TRBD1. Germline loops: CDR1 LNHDA, CDR2 SQIVND (reference sequence). Germline trimming cut 3 bases from V and 9 bases from J; bases unmatched to any gene: 5. This CDR3 has 14 amino acids. CDR3 DNA: TGTGCCAGTAGTATGGGACAGGGGCGAAGTGAGCAGTTCTTC. Residues: CASSMGQGRSEQFF.

This sequence joins TRBV6-5 and TRBJ1-3; D is perhaps TRBD1 (5 bases). Germline V gene data show CDR1 as MNHEY and CDR2 as SVGAGI. V lost 0 bases and J 2 bases, leaving 8 bases between the germline ends. CDR3 length: 15 residues. The CDR3: CASSYSWGPGNTIYF. The DNA for the CDR3 is TGTGCCAGCAGTTACTCGTGGGGCCCTGGAAACACCATATATTTT.

The rearrangement joins TRBV15 to TRBJ2-2; the D is unclear. Germline V CDR1 and CDR2: LNHNV, YYDKDF (reference sequence). The CDR3 is made up of 13 amino acids. The V end lost 0 bases, the J end lost 6 bases, and 5 bases lay between the germline ends. The CDR3 sequence: CATSRDLSGELFF. In DNA, the CDR3 is TGTGCCACCAGCAGAGATCTGTCCGGGGAGCTGTTTTTT.

The chain combines TRBV30 with TRBJ2-3, with a tentative D call TRBD2 (5 bases). Trimming pared 3 bases from V and 1 base from J, leaving 8 bases between. This CDR3 has 13 amino acids. Germline CDR1 GTSNPN, CDR2 SVGIG (reference sequence). This CDR3 is CAWRRAGTDTQYF. The CDR3 bases are TGTGCCTGGAGGAGGGCGGGCACAGATACGCAGTATTTT.